A selection of T cell receptor beta chains follows, all from one sample in a study of PD-1 blockade in classical Hodgkin lymphoma. Sequencing was performed with immunoSEQ multiplex PCR; in TCRdb, only in-frame clones are kept and a portion is missing. The sample consists of 40,000 to 65,000 clones, roughly 80% of them appearing once. The sequenced sample was peripheral blood mononuclear cells (PBMCs), obtained at baseline. Receptors originate from a human donor with classical Hodgkin lymphoma. The conserved cysteine and the conserved F or W are not part of the CDR3 here. The order of the fields is J gene, V gene, CDR3 protein.

>TRBJ2-3|TRBV30
AWSVEQDTQY
>TRBJ2-5|TRBV10-3
AISQRGGETQY
>TRBJ2-3|TRBV10-1
ASSEGEGDTDTQY
>TRBJ1-1|TRBV2
ASSESGRAF
>TRBJ2-3|TRBV7-2
ASSKGLAGGEDTQY
>TRBJ2-1|TRBV11-3
ASSPKPSSSGGYNEQF
>TRBJ2-1|TRBV9
ASSQYLVDRYNEQF
>TRBJ2-7|TRBV7-8
ASSSSTSGTTFSYEQY
>TRBJ2-7|TRBV30
AWSVLGRSSYEQY
>TRBJ2-1|TRBV19
ASSIGYLAYNEQF
>TRBJ2-3|TRBV9
ASSVSGDTDTQY
>TRBJ2-2|TRBV7-7
ASSLAGGGYTGELF
>TRBJ1-2|TRBV6-5
ASTTVTPYGYT